This T cell receptor beta chain is drawn from a study of blood T cell repertoires in COVID-19. Method: immunoSEQ multiplex PCR; TCRdb's copy keeps in-frame clones and lacks some. Here the sample spans 200,000 to 250,000 clones, 82% being singletons. The CDR3 sequence is 15 residues long. The germline gives CDR1 SGHTA, CDR2 FQGNSA. V dropped 5 bases and J dropped 5 bases, with 18 bases sitting between them. The sequencing sample was made of peripheral blood. The source of this sequence is a woman of 80 years or more with COVID-19, enrolled during active disease. The chain couples TRBV7-2 to TRBJ1-2; D is possibly TRBD1 (5 bases). CDR3 amino acids: CASSLQEGVGYGYTF. The CDR3 bases are TGTGCCAGCAGCCTACAGGAAGGGGTCGGTTATGGCTACACCTTC. Looking up the rest from reference TRBV7-2 and TRBJ1-2 gives the full variable domain: GAGVSQSPSNKVTEKGKDVELRCDPISGHTALYWYRQSLGQGLEFLIYFQGNSAPDKSGLPSDRFSAERTGGSVSTLTIQRTQQEDSAVYLCASSLQEGVGYGYTFGSGTRLTVV.